This T cell receptor (beta chain) was captured by sequencing in a study of CD8+ T cells in alopecia areata (dated by TCRdb to between 2018 and 2020). At the level of the whole study: Skin from C3H/HeJ donors with spontaneous alopecia (about 6-13 months old) was grafted onto female C3H/HeJ recipients aged roughly 7-11 weeks. The study used high-throughput TCRbeta sequencing to examine T cell clonal expansion in alopecia areata, in both the C3H/HeJ mouse model and human patients. Scalp tissue and sorted CD4+ and CD8+ peripheral blood T cells from patchy and totalis/universalis alopecia areata patients and from healthy controls were covered by human TCRbeta sequencing. Clonality in the scalp was compared among normal scalp (n=4), patchy alopecia areata scalp (n=8), and alopecia totalis/universalis scalp (n=8). RNA came from the PAXgene miRNA kit for fixed scalp, the miRNeasy kit for PBMCs, and the RNeasy kit for mouse skin. TCRbeta CDR3 regions were amplified by immunoSEQ multiplex PCR using 35 Vbeta forward and 13 Jbeta reverse primers. Results and caveats for the whole study, not just this receptor: Shared TCR sequences between patients were less evident than in mice, which may be partly attributable to HLA diversity in the patient population. Lesional scalp, especially in alopecia totalis/universalis, showed higher clonality and more expanded CD8+ clones than normal scalp, suggesting antigenic drive. Unlike mouse skin, where gammadelta T cells dominate, normal human skin contains resident alphabeta T cells that get sequenced too, which complicates analysis of the scalp TCR repertoire.

The CDR3 goes from the cysteine to the phenylalanine over 15 residues. Of the CDR3's DNA, 33 bases were read; they are in frame from base 1. Deletion took 0 bases off V and 3 bases off J, with a span of 9 bases between the germline ends. Based on the germline V gene (reference sequence), the CDR1 and CDR2 sequences are FNHDT and SITEND. Note on this clone: Its antigen is still unknown. With a mouse as the source, gene names and germline sequences are drawn from the mouse. Read coverage stops 4 residues before the CDR3 terminus; the germline J gene supplies the remainder.

The library was made by the immunoSEQ multiplex PCR assay. RNA was extracted from all samples and reverse transcribed into cDNA, which served as template for TCR sequencing. SuperScript III was used to make first-strand cDNA, primed with a 2:1 mix of oligo-dT and random hexamers. A synthetic immune receptor repertoire was used to gauge amplification bias, and whatever bias remained was removed computationally. Sequencing of the libraries was done on Illumina HiSeq with 60 bp reads that cover the CDR3, reading from J toward V. In the original analysis: Raw reads were preprocessed to remove errors, and CDR3 was defined by IMGT conventions from the conserved cysteine to phenylalanine. Clonality was calculated as 1 minus Shannon entropy normalized by log2 of the number of productive unique TCRs. Whether scalp clones were CD4 or CD8 was inferred by matching scalp TCRbeta sequences against CD4 and CD8 repertoires sorted from blood. TCRdb provides this immuneACCESS table in a form limited to in-frame rearrangements. Some clones are lacking; in checked studies, under half of them reflect an unresolved V gene, and why the rest are absent is not known. That table supplies the V and J calls and clone size; D and trimming were determined from the DNA. The sample counts 90,000 to 130,000 clones, each observed more than once. About 20% of the sample goes to the ten largest clones.

This TCR was recovered from a C3H/HeJ mouse with alopecia areata. The MHC haplotype found in this strain is H2-k. Sequenced sample: lesional skin. The receptor chain draws on TRBV19 and TRBJ1-4, and the D gene may be TRBD1, 5 bases matching. CDR3 DNA (partial): TGTGCCAGCAGTATAGTGGGGGGGGCCAACGAA. The encoded protein is CASSIVGGANE. Given in full, the CDR3 is CASSIVGGANERLFF.